These 31 T cell receptor beta chains share one sample of origin, sequenced in a study of control samples from healthy donors and cancer patients. The protocol was immunoSEQ multiplex PCR, while the TCRdb copy is restricted to in-frame clones and leaves out a portion. The sample holds more than 85,000 clones; 88% are singletons and the top ten take about 3.7%. Sample: PBMCs. The receptors were gathered from a woman in her sixties or seventies with lung cancer.

The V call is TRBV29-1, the J call TRBJ2-2; weak D call: TRBD1 (6 bases). The length of the CDR3 is 13 residues. V lost 3 bases and J lost 6, with 11 bases in between. The germline CDR1 and CDR2 sequences are SQVTM and ANQGSEA. The CDR3 sequence: CSVEGRGAGELFF. The CDR3 DNA reads TGCAGCGTTGAGGGCAGGGGTGCCGGGGAGCTGTTTTTT.

The rearrangement links TRBV7-3 to TRBJ1-2, with a tentative D call TRBD1 (6 bases). Trimming left V 4 bases short and J 8 bases short, with 14 bases between. The CDR3 consists of 13 residues. CDR1 is SGHTA, CDR2 FQGTGA, per germline. The CDR3 nucleotides are TGTGCCAGCAGCTCTGTTACAGGGTCCGGCTACACCTTC. It translates to CASSSVTGSGYTF.

The rearrangement uses TRBV27 and TRBJ2-7; D uncertain. The V end was cut by 6 bases, the J end by 6 bases, with 18 bases between. The germline CDR1 and CDR2 sequences are MNHEY and SMNVEV (reference sequence). This CDR3 region has 14 residues. CDR3 nucleotide sequence: TGTGCCAGCAGCTCCTCGTACGAGCACAGCGAGCAGTACTTC. Its translation is CASSSSYEHSEQYF.

The V and J genes are TRBV30 and TRBJ1-2, with no clear D. V lost 1 base to trimming and J lost 4 bases, with 7 bases between them. Germline V lookup: CDR1 GTSNPN, CDR2 SVGIG (reference sequence). The CDR3 is 12 residues long. The CDR3 loop reads CAWSEGSYGYTF. CDR3 DNA sequence: TGTGCCTGGAGTGAAGGGTCCTATGGCTACACCTTC.

This clone occurred once. The rearrangement uses TRBV19 and TRBJ1-6; D unclear. The V gene's germline CDR1 is LNHDA and CDR2 SQIVND (reference sequence). CDR3 length: 15 amino acids. The V end lost 1 base, the J end lost 5 bases, and 9 bases lay between the germline ends. CDR3 nucleotide sequence: TGTGCCAGTAGTATAGGTACAGACAATAATTCACCCCTCCACTTT. The encoded protein is CASSIGTDNNSPLHF.

V usage is TRBV5-4 and J usage is TRBJ2-1; perhaps TRBD2 as D (5 bases). V was shortened by 6 bases and J by 8 bases, with 9 bases between the two germline ends. CDR1 is SGHNT and CDR2 is YYREEE in the germline V gene (reference sequence). This CDR3 is 11 amino acids long. The CDR3 sequence: CASTSEDEQFF. In DNA form, the CDR3 reads TGTGCCAGCACCTCGGAGGATGAGCAGTTCTTC.

This clone was seen once. The CDR3 is CASSLAGGVYEQYF. CDR3 DNA sequence: TGTGCCAGCAGCTTGGCAGGGGGGGTCTACGAGCAGTACTTC. This chain links TRBV5-4 with TRBJ2-7; D tentatively fits TRBD1 or TRBD2 (7 bases each). The CDR3 has 14 residues. V lost 0 bases, J lost 3 bases, and 10 bases lay in between. The germline V gene has CDR1 SGHNT and CDR2 YYREEE (reference sequence).

The chain joins TRBV3-1 (or the pseudogene TRBV3-2) to TRBJ1-3; D is ambiguous. The germline CDR1 and CDR2 sequences are LGHDT and YNNKEL (reference sequence). This CDR3 has 15 residues. V shed 0 bases and J shed 0 bases, with 6 bases lying between them. The CDR3 nucleotides read TGTGCCAGCAGCCAAGATCGGATCTCTGGAAACACCATATATTTT. This gives the protein CASSQDRISGNTIYF.

The chain uses TRBV5-4 and TRBJ1-2, with 12 nucleotides matching TRBD1. CDR3 length: 15 residues. Germline V CDR1 and CDR2: SGHNT, YYREEE (reference sequence). After removal of 2 bases from V and 4 bases from J, the junction contained 3 bases not matched to a gene. Here the CDR3 DNA reads TGTGCCAGCAGCTTAGGGACAGGGGGCTTCTATGGCTACACCTTC. Protein product: CASSLGTGGFYGYTF.

The chain couples TRBV6-5 to TRBJ2-3; D is possibly TRBD2 (6 bases). The CDR3 loop spans 15 amino acids. Trimming took off 6 bases at V and 2 bases at J, with 15 bases between the two ends. The V gene's germline CDR1 is MNHEY and CDR2 SVGAGI. CDR3 in amino acids: CASSTSGTFTDTQYF. For the CDR3, the DNA is TGTGCCAGCAGCACATCAGGGACTTTCACAGATACGCAGTATTTT.

The chain couples TRBV9 to TRBJ1-2; the D gene is possibly TRBD1 (5 bases). The CDR3 runs 14 residues. The V gene lost 0 bases and the J gene lost 4 bases, with 10 bases spanning the gap. Germline assignment: CDR1 SGDLS and CDR2 YYNGEE. The CDR3 protein is CASSVGQTSYGYTF. CDR3 in DNA: TGTGCCAGCAGCGTAGGACAGACTTCCTATGGCTACACCTTC.

The gene calls are TRBV6-2 or TRBV6-3 and TRBJ1-2, with D perhaps TRBD1 (5 bases). The CDR3 runs 15 residues. Trimming left V 0 bases short and J 6 bases short, with 14 bases between. Germline V gives CDR1 MNHEY, CDR2 SVGEGT. Here the CDR3 DNA reads TGTGCCAGCAGTTACTCGACCGGGACGGTTCATGGCTACACCTTC. Amino acids: CASSYSTGTVHGYTF.

The V call is TRBV29-1, the J call TRBJ2-2, with D unclear. The CDR3 is 12 residues long. Germline V gene data show CDR1 as SQVTM and CDR2 as ANQGSEA. Trimming took off 7 bases at V and 1 base at J, with 7 bases between the two ends. CDR3 DNA sequence: TGCAGCGGTCTCAAGAACACCGGGGAGCTGTTTTTT. This gives the protein CSGLKNTGELFF.

The rearrangement joins TRBV7-3 to TRBJ2-2, with 7 bases matching TRBD1. V shed 0 bases and J 5 bases; nucleotides not matched to a gene: 3. In germline, CDR1 is SGHTA, CDR2 FQGTGA. The CDR3 loop spans 15 amino acids. The CDR3 loop reads CASSLTGGETGELFF. The CDR3 coding sequence is TGTGCCAGCAGCTTAACAGGGGGCGAGACCGGGGAGCTGTTTTTT. Together with reference TRBV7-3 and TRBJ2-2, the CDR3 gives the full variable domain: GAGVSQTPSNKVTEKGKYVELRCDPISGHTALYWYRQSLGQGPEFLIYFQGTGAADDSGLPNDRFFAVRPEGSVSTLKIQRTERGDSAVYLCASSLTGGETGELFFGEGSRLTVL.

The CDR3 DNA is TGTGCCTGGAGTGTGGCGGGAACGGGCTACGAGCAGTACTTC. This sequence encodes CAWSVAGTGYEQYF. V usage is TRBV30 and J usage is TRBJ2-7; TRBD2 is a possible D gene (6 bases). Germline V gene data show CDR1 as GTSNPN and CDR2 as SVGIG (reference sequence). This CDR3 has 14 residues. The V end was cut by 0 bases, the J end by 3 bases, with 12 bases between.

The genes are TRBV5-1 and TRBJ2-3; D tentatively fits TRBD1 or TRBD2 (5 bases each). The germline gives CDR1 SGHRS, CDR2 YFSETQ. CDR3 size: 14 residues. The ends were cut back, 3 bases at V and 5 bases at J, with 13 bases in the middle. CDR3 DNA sequence: TGCGCCAGCAGCTACCGGGACGAAAAAGATACGCAGTATTTT. This encodes CASSYRDEKDTQYF.

This chain connects TRBV7-3 to TRBJ2-1, with D possibly matching TRBD2 (7 bases). Looked up from germline, CDR1 is SGHTA and CDR2 is FQGTGA. Trimming shortened V by 2 bases and J by 4 bases, and 18 bases separated the two germline ends. CDR3 size: 17 residues. The CDR3 reads CASSLEGGGLLYNEQFF. The CDR3 DNA follows: TGTGCCAGCAGCTTAGAGGGCGGGGGCCTCTTGTACAATGAGCAGTTCTTC. Full variable domain (missing parts from reference TRBV7-3 and TRBJ2-1): GAGVSQTPSNKVTEKGKYVELRCDPISGHTALYWYRQSLGQGPEFLIYFQGTGAADDSGLPNDRFFAVRPEGSVSTLKIQRTERGDSAVYLCASSLEGGGLLYNEQFFGPGTRLTVL.

J is TRBJ2-7 and V is TRBV4-2; the D gene is possibly TRBD1 (6 bases). CDR3 length: 15 amino acids. The germline V gene encodes CDR1 LGHNA and CDR2 YNFKEQ. V shed 6 bases and J shed 0 bases, with 15 bases lying between them. In nucleotides, the CDR3 is TGTGCCAGCAGTAAAAGGACAGCCTACTCCTACGAGCAGTACTTC. Protein sequence: CASSKRTAYSYEQYF.

The chain employs TRBV4-2 and TRBJ2-2; D tentatively fits TRBD1 or TRBD2 (6 bases each). This CDR3 spans 16 amino acids. Trimming shortened V by 0 bases and J by 4 bases, and 12 bases separated the two germline ends. In germline, CDR1 is LGHNA, CDR2 YNFKEQ. CDR3 sequence reads: CASSQEGGGITGELFF. The CDR3 DNA sequence: TGTGCCAGCAGCCAAGAGGGGGGCGGGATCACCGGGGAGCTGTTTTTT.

The genes are TRBV5-4 and TRBJ1-2; D gene unclear. The V end was cut by 0 bases, the J end by 0 bases, with 6 bases between. Germline CDR1 and CDR2: SGHNT and YYREEE (reference sequence). This CDR3 has 14 amino acids. The CDR3: CASSLGSTNYGYTF. The CDR3 DNA follows: TGTGCCAGCAGCTTGGGTTCGACTAACTATGGCTACACCTTC.

This clone has a handful of counts. The V call is TRBV5-1, the J call TRBJ2-7; D may be TRBD1 (6 bases). CDR1 and CDR2 from the germline V gene are SGHRS and YFSETQ. With 0 bases removed from V and 1 base from J, the gap between germline ends came to 11 bases. The CDR3 runs to 15 residues. The CDR3 region is CASSLAMGASYEQYF. The CDR3 DNA is TGCGCCAGCAGCTTGGCTATGGGGGCTTCCTACGAGCAGTACTTC.

This clone came up once. The chain is built from TRBV9 and TRBJ2-1; 7 positions agree with TRBD1. The CDR3 sequence is 15 residues long. The V gene's germline CDR1 is SGDLS and CDR2 YYNGEE. The V segment lost 0 bases and the J segment 4 bases; nucleotides outside the gene matches: 4. CDR3 region: CASSVGTGYYNEQFF. CDR3 bases: TGTGCCAGCAGCGTAGGGACAGGATATTACAATGAGCAGTTCTTC.

The chain has TRBV9 and TRBJ2-1; TRBD2 aligns across 10 bases. Unmatched junction bases numbered 5, after V lost 7 bases and J lost 1 base. The CDR3 sequence is 15 residues long. From germline, CDR1 is SGDLS and CDR2 YYNGEE. CDR3: CASGPLAGSYNEQFF. As DNA, the CDR3 is TGTGCCAGCGGTCCACTAGCGGGGTCCTACAATGAGCAGTTCTTC.

This chain uses TRBV6-5 with TRBJ1-4; D is perhaps TRBD1 (6 bases). The CDR3 is made up of 16 amino acids. Per the germline V gene, CDR1 is MNHEY and CDR2 is SVGAGI. V shed 2 bases and J shed 0 bases, with 10 bases lying between them. CDR3 residues: CASSYMGAPTNEKLFF. DNA for the CDR3: TGTGCCAGCAGTTACATGGGGGCACCAACTAATGAAAAACTGTTTTTT.

The genes are TRBV6-2 or TRBV6-3 and TRBJ2-2; D is uncertain. The CDR3 loop spans 16 amino acids. Germline V gene lookup returns CDR1 MNHEY and CDR2 SVGEGT. V was trimmed by 6 bases and J by 0 bases, leaving 14 bases between them. The CDR3 region is CASSLGRGSNTGELFF. In DNA form, the CDR3 reads TGTGCCAGCAGCCTCGGAAGAGGTTCGAACACCGGGGAGCTGTTTTTT.

This chain links TRBV5-1 with TRBJ1-5; 8 nucleotides line up with TRBD1. The trim removed 3 bases at V and 2 bases at J, leaving 1 base unmatched. CDR1 and CDR2 (germline): SGHRS, YFSETQ. The CDR3 has 14 amino acids. The CDR3 DNA reads TGCGCCAGCAGCTCGACAGGGGGCAATCAGCCCCAGCATTTT. It specifies CASSSTGGNQPQHF.

J is TRBJ2-7 and V is TRBV4-2; D is ambiguous. Germline values: CDR1 LGHNA, CDR2 YNFKEQ. V lost 1 base and J lost 1, with 14 bases in between. The CDR3 contains 16 residues. CDR3 amino acids: CASSQAAGQVSYEQYF. DNA of the CDR3: TGTGCCAGCAGCCAAGCGGCAGGCCAGGTTTCCTACGAGCAGTACTTC.

This chain joins TRBV12-3 or TRBV12-4 and TRBJ1-2; D is possibly TRBD1 (5 bases). The V end lost 7 bases, the J end lost 5 bases, and 11 bases lay between the germline ends. The CDR3 is made up of 12 amino acids. Written as DNA, the CDR3 is TGTGCCAGCAATGCGGGGGGGTATGGCTACACCTTC. Protein sequence: CASNAGGYGYTF.

This sequence joins TRBV12-3 or TRBV12-4 and TRBJ1-3, with D unclear. The ends were cut back, 4 bases at V and 4 bases at J, with 5 bases in the middle. The CDR3 extends over 12 amino acids. The CDR3 sequence is CASSSEGNTIYF. The CDR3, as DNA: TGTGCCAGCAGTTCCGAAGGAAACACCATATATTTT.

Only one count was recorded for this clone. The V gene is TRBV7-2, the J gene TRBJ2-7; 8 bases agree with TRBD1. The CDR3 totals 14 residues. The V segment lost 5 bases and the J segment 5 bases; nucleotides outside the gene matches: 8. Germline values: CDR1 SGHTA, CDR2 FQGNSA. The CDR3 nucleotides are TGTGCCAGCAGCAGAGGACAGGGAATCAACGAGCAGTACTTC. Translated, it gives CASSRGQGINEQYF.

Written as DNA, the CDR3 is TGTGCCAGCCTACGTAGGGACAGGCGCCGTTCTAACTATGGCTACACCTTC. It encodes CASLRRDRRRSNYGYTF. The V and J genes are TRBV13 and TRBJ1-2; TRBD1 matches at 8 bases. J lost 0 bases, V lost 8 bases, and 14 bases had no gene match. This CDR3 has 17 residues. Germline V lookup: CDR1 PRHDT, CDR2 FYEKMQ (reference sequence).